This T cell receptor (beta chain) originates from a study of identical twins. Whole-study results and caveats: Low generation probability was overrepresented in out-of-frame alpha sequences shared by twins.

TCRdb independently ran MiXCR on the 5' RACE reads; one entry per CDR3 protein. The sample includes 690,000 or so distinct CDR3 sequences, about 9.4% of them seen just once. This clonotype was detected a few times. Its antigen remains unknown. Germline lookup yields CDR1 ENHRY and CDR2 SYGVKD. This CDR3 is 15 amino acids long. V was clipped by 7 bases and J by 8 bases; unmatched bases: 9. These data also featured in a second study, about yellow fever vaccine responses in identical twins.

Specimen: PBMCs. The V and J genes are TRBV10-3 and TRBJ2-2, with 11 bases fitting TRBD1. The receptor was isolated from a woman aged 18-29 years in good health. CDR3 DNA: TGTGCCATCACCCCGGACAGGGGGCTGTGGGGGGAGCTGTTTTTT. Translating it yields CAITPDRGLWGELFF.